The T cell receptor (beta chain) described here comes from a study of cytomegalovirus exposure and HLA in healthy donors. The CDR3 is 13 residues long. The ends were cut back, 4 bases at V and 5 bases at J, with 11 bases in the middle. The germline gives CDR1 SGHTA, CDR2 FQGTGA. Unrecorded immune exposures were likely, despite nominal health at sampling. The PCR employed 60 Vbeta primers together with 13 Jbeta primers. The table came from immunoSEQ multiplex PCR; TCRdb's copy has only in-frame clones and leaves some out. This repertoire shows 65,000 to 95,000 clones, over 70% found once; its top ten account for roughly an eighth.

Input material: PBMCs. The chain uses TRBV7-3 and TRBJ2-5; TRBD2 is a possible D gene (6 bases). The TCR sequence derives from a man between 70 and 80 years old in good health and CMV-seronegative. CDR3 amino acids: CASSSWAGETQYF. The CDR3 nucleotides are TGTGCCAGCAGCTCCTGGGCGGGGGAGACCCAGTACTTC.